These T cell receptor beta chains were read from a single sample in a study of Graves' ophthalmopathy and Graves' hyperthyroidism. Via MiXCR, TCRdb re-called the multiplex PCR reads, giving one row per CDR3 protein. The data contain a few hundred thousand distinct CDR3 sequences, roughly 14% of them singletons. Sequenced sample: peripheral blood. Source of these receptors: a woman under 30 with stable Graves' hyperthyroidism. Each CDR3 is given with its conserved first and last residue. Fields, in order: J gene, V gene, clone size, D gene, CDR3 protein, CDR3 DNA. D genes are given only for firm matches. Rows give clone size only sometimes, using once, few, many, or a class for an expanded clone.

>TRBJ2-7|TRBV3-1|many|.
CASSQSGRGGDEQYF
TGTGCCAGCAGCCAATCAGGCAGGGGGGGTGACGAGCAGTACTTC
>TRBJ2-5|TRBV19|.|TRBD2
CASSAVAGGPETQYF
TGTGCCAGTAGTGCGGTAGCGGGGGGGCCCGAGACCCAGTACTTC
>TRBJ2-7|TRBV7-9|many|TRBD1
CASSLGDRVGEEQYF
TGTGCCAGCAGCTTAGGGGACAGGGTGGGCGAGGAGCAGTACTTC
>TRBJ1-3|TRBV6-1|many|.
CASSDNSGNTIYF
TGTGCCAGCAGTGACAACTCTGGAAACACCATATATTTT
>TRBJ2-7|TRBV11-3|many|TRBD1
CASSLSDRGSDEQYF
TGTGCCAGCAGCTTGTCGGACAGGGGAAGCGACGAGCAGTACTTC
>TRBJ1-1|TRBV24-1|many|TRBD1
CATSDGDRDTAFF
TGTGCCACCAGTGATGGGGACAGGGACACGGCTTTCTTT
>TRBJ1-2|TRBV7-8|many|.
CASSLGPTHGYTF
TGTGCCAGCAGCTTAGGACCTACCCATGGCTACACCTTC
>TRBJ2-7|TRBV6-1|many|.
CASSELLSYEQYF
TGTGCCAGCAGTGAACTTCTTTCCTACGAGCAGTACTTC
>TRBJ2-5|TRBV4-1|many|TRBD1
CASSQAGTGLFYQETQYF
TGCGCCAGCAGCCAGGCCGGGACAGGGCTATTCTACCAAGAGACCCAGTACTTC
>TRBJ1-1|TRBV7-4|many|.
CASSLSPGTPMNTEAFF
TGTGCCAGCAGCCTCAGTCCCGGGACGCCCATGAACACTGAAGCTTTCTTT
>TRBJ2-7|TRBV6-5|many|.
CASSYSDSAREYF
TGTGCCAGCAGTTACTCCGACAGCGCCAGGGAGTACTTC
>TRBJ1-6|TRBV27|many|.
CASSSPGGESLHF
TGTGCCAGCAGTTCACCGGGGGGGGAATCCCTCCACTTT
>TRBJ1-5|TRBV2|many|.
CASSEIAGAQPQHF
TGTGCCAGCAGTGAAATCGCAGGGGCACAGCCCCAGCATTTT
>TRBJ1-1|TRBV12-3/TRBV12-4|.|.
CASSLKQAGGTEAFF
TGTGCCAGCAGTTTGAAGCAGGCCGGTGGCACTGAAGCTTTCTTT
>TRBJ2-5|TRBV19|many|.
CASTASFQETQYF
TGTGCCAGTACCGCAAGTTTCCAAGAGACCCAGTACTTC
>TRBJ1-1|TRBV28|many|.
CASSPPPVVRAFF
TGTGCCAGCAGTCCTCCTCCGGTTGTTCGGGCTTTCTTT
>TRBJ1-1|TRBV6-5|many|.
CASSLRGGAFF
TGTGCCAGCAGTTTGAGGGGGGGAGCTTTCTTT
>TRBJ1-3|TRBV7-9|.|.
CASSPQGDTIYF
TGTGCCAGCAGCCCTCAGGGAGACACCATATATTTT
>TRBJ2-5|TRBV2|many|.
CASRPGPRETQYF
TGTGCCAGCAGGCCGGGACCGAGGGAGACCCAGTACTTC
>TRBJ1-5|TRBV2|many|TRBD1
CASSGVRGQGRVDQPQHF
TGTGCCAGCAGTGGGGTTCGGGGACAGGGTAGAGTGGATCAGCCCCAGCATTTT
>TRBJ1-2|TRBV19|many|TRBD1
CASTDRGLGYGYTF
TGTGCCAGTACGGACAGGGGATTAGGCTATGGCTACACCTTC
>TRBJ1-1|TRBV20-1|.|TRBD1
CSAKGQGNMNTEAFF
TGCAGTGCTAAGGGACAGGGAAACATGAACACTGAAGCTTTCTTT
>TRBJ1-2|TRBV19|many|TRBD1
CASSIDGIGTGRPRGYTF
TGTGCCAGTAGTATAGACGGTATAGGGACAGGGCGTCCCAGAGGCTACACCTTC
>TRBJ2-5|TRBV11-1|many|.
CASSPGGGGQYF
TGTGCCAGCAGCCCAGGTGGTGGGGGCCAGTACTTC
>TRBJ1-2|TRBV2|many|.
CASSAGDNYGYTF
TGTGCCAGCAGTGCCGGGGATAACTATGGCTACACCTTC
>TRBJ1-1|TRBV11-3|.|.
CASSLSRQWNTEAFF
TGTGCCAGCAGCTTAAGCAGGCAGTGGAACACTGAAGCTTTCTTT
>TRBJ1-1|TRBV13|many|TRBD1
CASSLGRGQGYTEAFF
TGTGCCAGCAGCTTAGGCCGGGGACAGGGGTACACTGAAGCTTTCTTT
>TRBJ1-6|TRBV27|many|TRBD1
CASRIPDLGTGGSPLHF
TGTGCCAGCAGGATCCCCGATCTCGGGACAGGCGGATCACCCCTCCACTTT
>TRBJ2-2|TRBV6-2/TRBV6-3|many|.
CASSYTLAFLYTGELFF
TGTGCCAGCAGTTACACCCTAGCGTTTCTCTACACCGGGGAGCTGTTTTTT
>TRBJ1-5|TRBV6-5|many|.
CASRGQRNQPQHF
TGTGCCAGCAGGGGCCAGCGCAATCAGCCCCAGCATTTT
>TRBJ2-7|TRBV20-1|.|TRBD1
CSALGDRGPYEQYF
TGCAGTGCTCTGGGGGACAGGGGGCCCTACGAGCAGTACTTC
>TRBJ1-2|TRBV19|.|.
CASSRRAESNYGYTF
TGTGCCAGCTCCCGAAGGGCAGAGTCTAACTATGGCTACACCTTC
>TRBJ1-3|TRBV12-3/TRBV12-4|.|.
CASSGGRDSGNTIYF
TGTGCCAGCAGTGGGGGACGGGACTCTGGAAACACCATATATTTT
>TRBJ1-5|TRBV19|many|.
CASTDRPYSNQPQHF
TGTGCCAGCACCGACAGGCCGTATAGCAATCAGCCCCAGCATTTT
>TRBJ1-5|TRBV5-1|many|.
CASSLRDGNQPQHF
TGCGCCAGCAGCTTGCGGGACGGCAATCAGCCCCAGCATTTT
>TRBJ1-2|TRBV6-5|many|.
CASRSTATYGYTF
TGTGCCAGCAGGTCGACAGCTACTTATGGCTACACCTTC
>TRBJ1-2|TRBV20-1|.|.
CSARDIPQKQGGSYGYTF
TGCAGTGCTAGAGATATCCCCCAAAAACAAGGAGGGTCCTATGGCTACACCTTC
>TRBJ1-5|TRBV12-3/TRBV12-4|many|.
CASGKGHQPQHF
TGTGCCAGCGGGAAAGGACATCAGCCCCAGCATTTT
>TRBJ2-5|TRBV7-2|few|.
CASSLTTLETQYF
TGTGCCAGCAGCTTAACTACCTTGGAGACCCAGTACTTC
>TRBJ2-5|TRBV28|many|TRBD1
CASSSPTGVSQETQYF
TGTGCCAGCAGTTCCCCGACAGGGGTGAGCCAAGAGACCCAGTACTTC
>TRBJ1-2|TRBV11-1|many|.
CASSEFAGRGIYGYTF
TGTGCCAGCAGTGAATTTGCGGGGAGAGGAATCTATGGCTACACCTTC
>TRBJ2-3|TRBV6-5|many|TRBD1
CASSYRGLSTDTQYF
TGTGCCAGCAGTTACAGGGGGCTCAGCACAGATACGCAGTATTTT
>TRBJ2-5|TRBV3-1|.|.
CASSPLSLGQTQYF
TGTGCCAGCAGCCCGCTAAGTTTGGGGCAGACCCAGTACTTC
>TRBJ1-1|TRBV29-1|many|.
CSVEDPLVGSEAFF
TGCAGCGTTGAAGATCCTTTGGTTGGATCTGAAGCTTTCTTT
>TRBJ2-5|TRBV9|.|.
CASSVGGVTGETQYF
TGTGCCAGCAGCGTAGGGGGTGTGACCGGGGAGACCCAGTACTTC
>TRBJ1-2|TRBV6-2/TRBV6-3|many|.
CASSYGGSYTF
TGTGCCAGCAGTTACGGGGGAAGCTACACCTTC
>TRBJ1-2|TRBV6-1|.|.
CASSAYSAGGLNYGYTF
TGTGCCAGCAGTGCTTATTCGGCGGGGGGTTTAAACTATGGCTACACCTTC
>TRBJ1-1|TRBV20-1|many|.
CSARRGGSNTEAFF
TGCAGTGCTCGGAGGGGGGGGTCGAACACTGAAGCTTTCTTT
>TRBJ1-5|TRBV6-1|many|.
CASSEAPAHQPQHF
TGTGCCAGCAGTGAAGCCCCAGCCCATCAGCCCCAGCATTTT
>TRBJ1-5|TRBV6-1|.|TRBD1
CASSPGTAGGQPQHF
TGTGCCAGCAGCCCTGGGACAGCGGGCGGGCAGCCCCAGCATTTT
>TRBJ1-2|TRBV12-3/TRBV12-4|many|.
CASSLGGIYGYTF
TGTGCCAGCAGTTTAGGCGGGATCTATGGCTACACCTTC
>TRBJ1-2|TRBV14|many|.
CASSRVGGENYGYTF
TGTGCCAGCAGCCGGGTCGGTGGTGAGAACTATGGCTACACCTTC
>TRBJ1-2|TRBV6-1|many|TRBD1
CASRGDRPNYGYTF
TGTGCCAGCAGGGGGGACAGGCCTAACTATGGCTACACCTTC
>TRBJ1-2|TRBV6-1|many|.
CASSEGANYGYTF
TGTGCCAGCAGTGAGGGGGCTAACTATGGCTACACCTTC
>TRBJ1-1|TRBV5-1|few|.
CASSPEGSRSATEAFF
TGCGCCAGCAGCCCCGAGGGGTCTCGAAGCGCCACTGAAGCTTTCTTT
>TRBJ1-6|TRBV9|many|.
CASSVKGRSSYNSPLHF
TGTGCCAGCAGCGTTAAGGGGCGAAGCTCCTATAATTCACCCCTCCACTTT
>TRBJ1-2|TRBV12-3/TRBV12-4|many|.
CASRGFPNYGYTF
TGTGCCAGCAGAGGGTTCCCTAACTATGGCTACACCTTC
>TRBJ2-7|TRBV7-8|many|TRBD2
CASSPAMTPGGEQYF
TGTGCCAGCAGCCCCGCGATGACCCCGGGGGGGGAGCAGTACTTC
>TRBJ2-6|TRBV6-1|many|.
CASSTGLSGANVLTF
TGTGCCAGCAGTACAGGGCTCTCTGGGGCCAACGTCCTGACTTTC
>TRBJ2-7|TRBV12-5|many|.
CASGLGRNFEYEQYF
TGTGCTAGTGGTTTGGGGAGAAACTTTGAGTACGAGCAGTACTTC